What follows are 30 T cell receptor beta chains derived from one specimen sequenced in a study of blood T cell repertoires in COVID-19. Some clones are missing from TCRdb's copy, which holds only in-frame ones; the method was immunoSEQ multiplex PCR. The sample lists roughly 380,000 clones; roughly nine tenths were seen once. Input material: peripheral blood. The source of these receptors is a woman aged 55 to 70 with COVID-19, enrolled during active disease.

The chain links TRBV10-3 to TRBJ2-7; D call uncertain. In germline, CDR1 is ENHRY, CDR2 SYGVKD. V lost 2 bases to trimming and J lost 2 bases, with 10 bases between them. The CDR3 spans 14 residues. CDR3 sequence reads: CAISEDISTYEQYF. The DNA of the CDR3 is TGTGCCATCAGTGAGGATATCAGTACCTACGAGCAGTACTTC.

V is TRBV6-5 and J is TRBJ1-1; no clear D. This CDR3 has 15 residues. Deletions cut 2 bases from V and 2 bases from J, with 12 bases between. Germline lookup yields CDR1 MNHEY and CDR2 SVGAGI. The CDR3 DNA reads TGTGCCAGCAGTTACGACCGAGGATTAAACACTGAAGCTTTCTTT. Translating gives CASSYDRGLNTEAFF.

The V and J genes are TRBV5-4 and TRBJ2-6; D is undetermined. The germline V and J ends were trimmed by 0 bases and 0 bases, with 7 bases remaining between them. CDR1 and CDR2 from the germline V gene are SGHNT and YYREEE (reference sequence). CDR3 length: 16 residues. The CDR3 is CASSLGPSSGANVLTF. The DNA for the CDR3 is TGTGCCAGCAGCTTGGGGCCATCCTCTGGGGCCAACGTCCTGACTTTC.

This chain uses TRBV6-5 with TRBJ1-1, with 7 bases identical to TRBD1. CDR1 and CDR2 from the germline V gene are MNHEY and SVGAGI. This CDR3 has 15 amino acids. With 6 bases clipped from V and 5 bases from J, the junction kept 12 bases outside the gene matches. The CDR3 loop reads CASRSYGQARTEAFF. The CDR3 DNA follows: TGTGCCAGCAGATCCTATGGACAGGCCAGGACTGAAGCTTTCTTT.

This chain joins TRBV7-9 and TRBJ1-2; the match to TRBD1 covers 8 bases. Germline values: CDR1 SEHNR, CDR2 FQNEAQ (reference sequence). V lost 5 bases and J lost 4; bases outside the gene matches: 9. This CDR3 spans 15 amino acids. CDR3 in DNA: TGTGCCAGCAGCCCTAGCGCCACAGGGGGCTATGGCTACACCTTC. Amino acids: CASSPSATGGYGYTF.

The V call is TRBV7-8, the J call TRBJ2-7; 7 positions match TRBD2. CDR1 is SGHVS, CDR2 FQNEAQ, per germline. V lost 1 base, J lost 0 bases, and 6 bases stayed unmatched. The CDR3 is 16 amino acids. This CDR3 is CASSLVIAGASYEQYF. For the CDR3, the DNA is TGTGCCAGCAGCTTAGTTATAGCGGGCGCCTCCTACGAGCAGTACTTC.

The J gene is TRBJ2-7, the V gene TRBV6-2 or TRBV6-3; 11 bases are shared with TRBD1. After removal of 5 bases from V and 5 bases from J, the junction contained 14 bases not matched to a gene. This CDR3 is 17 amino acids long. From germline, CDR1 is MNHEY and CDR2 SVGEGT. For the CDR3, the DNA is TGTGCCAGCAGTCTCGGGACAGGGGGGGCCCATTTGGACGAGCAGTACTTC. Its translation is CASSLGTGGAHLDEQYF.

The CDR3 here is CSAQGRGEQFF. CDR3 nucleotides: TGCAGTGCTCAGGGCCGAGGTGAGCAGTTCTTC. The chain is built from TRBV20-1 and TRBJ2-1; tentative D call: TRBD1 (5 bases). The CDR3 covers 11 residues. The germline CDR1 and CDR2 sequences are DFQATT and SNEGSKA (reference sequence). Trimming left V 5 bases short and J 9 bases short, with 11 bases between.

This chain connects TRBV5-4 to TRBJ2-2; TRBD1 might be the D (6 bases). The CDR3 is 16 residues long. Trimming cost V 5 bases and J 0 bases, with 14 bases left between them. The germline V gene has CDR1 SGHNT and CDR2 YYREEE (reference sequence). Written as DNA, the CDR3 is TGTGCCAGCAGATCCAGGGGTAATCCGAACACCGGGGAGCTGTTTTTT. Its translation: CASRSRGNPNTGELFF. Full variable domain (rest looked up from reference TRBV5-4 and TRBJ2-2): ETGVTQSPTHLIKTRGQQVTLRCSSQSGHNTVSWYQQALGQGPQFIFQYYREEENGRGNFPPRFSGLQFPNYSSELNVNALELDDSALYLCASRSRGNPNTGELFFGEGSRLTVL.

The gene calls are TRBV30 and TRBJ1-5; tentatively, D is TRBD1 (5 bases). CDR1 GTSNPN and CDR2 SVGIG come from the germline V gene (reference sequence). Trimming took off 5 bases at V and 4 bases at J, with 15 bases between the two ends. The CDR3 has 14 amino acids. CDR3 nucleotide sequence: TGTGCCTGGGGCGGGGGTGGTACGAATCAGCCCCAGCATTTT. Translation: CAWGGGGTNQPQHF.

The chain employs TRBV28 and TRBJ2-1; TRBD1 is a possible D gene (6 bases). V gave up 8 bases and J gave up 3 bases, with 14 bases separating them. Per the germline V gene, CDR1 is MDHEN and CDR2 is SYDVKM. The CDR3 extends over 14 amino acids. CDR3 loop: CASGLGALYNEQFF. DNA of the CDR3: TGTGCCAGCGGGCTGGGGGCACTCTACAATGAGCAGTTCTTC.

V usage is TRBV28 and J usage is TRBJ1-2; D remains unclear. Germline assignment: CDR1 MDHEN and CDR2 SYDVKM. V lost 2 bases, J lost 5 bases, and 12 bases lay in between. CDR3 length equals 14 residues. CDR3 coding DNA: TGTGCCAGCAGTTTAAGCGGGTTTCGGTATGGCTACACCTTC. Its translation is CASSLSGFRYGYTF.

This chain links TRBV3-1 (or the pseudogene TRBV3-2) with TRBJ1-2, with 7 positions matching TRBD1. There are 13 residues in the CDR3. Per the germline V gene, CDR1 is LGHDT and CDR2 is YNNKEL (reference sequence). Trimming removed 3 bases from V and 4 bases from J; junction bases left unmatched: 2. CDR3 amino acids: CASSQGTVYGYTF. CDR3 bases: TGTGCCAGCAGCCAGGGGACAGTCTATGGCTACACCTTC.

The V and J genes are TRBV10-3 and TRBJ2-1; the match to TRBD2 covers 8 bases. This CDR3 region has 15 residues. Germline V gene lookup returns CDR1 ENHRY and CDR2 SYGVKD. J lost 5 bases, V lost 7 bases, and 10 bases had no gene match. The DNA for the CDR3 is TGTGCCATCACCCCCCGGGGGGGCCTAAACAATGAGCAGTTCTTC. Its translation is CAITPRGGLNNEQFF.

V gene TRBV7-8 combines with J gene TRBJ1-3; unclear D gene. There are 16 residues in the CDR3. V lost 4 bases and J 0 bases, leaving 13 bases between the germline ends. Germline V gene lookup returns CDR1 SGHVS and CDR2 FQNEAQ. CDR3 nucleotide sequence: TGTGCCAGCAGCTCGGTGTTTCCTCTCTCTGGAAACACCATATATTTT. Translated, it gives CASSSVFPLSGNTIYF.

V usage is TRBV7-8 and J usage is TRBJ2-7; possibly TRBD1 for D (5 bases). Germline loops: CDR1 SGHVS, CDR2 FQNEAQ. The V and J ends lost 1 base and 9 bases respectively, with 13 bases between them. This CDR3 spans 13 amino acids. The CDR3, as DNA: TGTGCCAGCAGCTTAGTCAGGGCCCAGGGGCAGTACTTC. Translated, it gives CASSLVRAQGQYF.

CDR3 nucleotides: TGTGCCAGCAGCTTAACGGGCCCGGGGGGGCCCCAGCATTTT. Amino acid sequence: CASSLTGPGGPQHF. This chain uses TRBV7-2 with TRBJ1-5; tentative D call: TRBD1 (5 bases). Germline V gene lookup returns CDR1 SGHTA and CDR2 FQGNSA. The length of the CDR3 is 14 residues. Trimming stripped 2 bases from V and 9 bases from J, with 14 bases between.

The V gene is TRBV7-8, the J gene TRBJ2-7; D is uncertain. The V end lost 2 bases, the J end lost 0 bases, and 8 bases lay between the germline ends. CDR1 is SGHVS, CDR2 FQNEAQ, per germline. CDR3 size: 14 residues. The CDR3 region has the DNA TGTGCCAGCAGCTTACGGTCGGTCTCCTACGAGCAGTACTTC. This translates into CASSLRSVSYEQYF.

This sequence joins TRBV5-1 and TRBJ1-2; D is unresolved. Germline loops: CDR1 SGHRS, CDR2 YFSETQ. V was shortened by 4 bases and J by 1 base, with 14 bases between the two germline ends. CDR3 length: 15 amino acids. This CDR3 is CASSPLSAGNYGYTF. CDR3 DNA: TGCGCCAGCAGCCCCCTTTCCGCCGGTAACTATGGCTACACCTTC.

This clone was observed once. This rearrangement joins TRBV28 to TRBJ1-5, with a possible D match to TRBD1 (6 bases). Trimming pared 4 bases from V and 6 bases from J, leaving 19 bases between. Germline values: CDR1 MDHEN, CDR2 SYDVKM. The CDR3 is made up of 16 amino acids. The CDR3 DNA reads as TGTGCCAGCAGTTCACACGGGCAGGGGAGGGCTCAGCCCCAGCATTTT. It is translated as CASSSHGQGRAQPQHF. Together with reference TRBV28 and TRBJ1-5, the CDR3 gives the full variable domain: DVKVTQSSRYLVKRTGEKVFLECVQDMDHENMFWYRQDPGLGLRLIYFSYDVKMKEKGDIPEGYSVSREKKERFSLILESASTNQTSMYLCASSSHGQGRAQPQHFGDGTRLSIL.

This clone was counted between two and nine times. The chain links TRBV7-9 to TRBJ1-1; D might be TRBD1 (5 bases). Per germline, CDR1 SEHNR and CDR2 FQNEAQ (reference sequence). V gave up 1 base and J gave up 4 bases, with 10 bases separating them. The CDR3 covers 14 residues. CDR3 region: CASSLELQVTEAFF. The CDR3 nucleotides read TGTGCCAGCAGCTTAGAACTACAGGTCACTGAAGCTTTCTTT.

This rearrangement joins TRBV2 to TRBJ1-5; D gene uncertain. The V end was cut by 1 base, the J end by 2 bases, with 12 bases between. CDR1 is SNHLY and CDR2 is FYNNEI in the germline V gene. There are 16 residues in the CDR3. The CDR3 protein is CASSEVGGSGNQPQHF. The CDR3 DNA follows: TGTGCCAGCAGTGAAGTTGGAGGAAGTGGCAATCAGCCCCAGCATTTT.

The chain employs TRBV7-2 and TRBJ2-7, with TRBD1 matching 10 bases. Germline trimming cut 1 base from V and 1 base from J; bases unmatched to any gene: 4. Germline V gives CDR1 SGHTA, CDR2 FQGNSA. The CDR3 length is 16 residues. CDR3 in DNA: TGTGCCAGCAGCTTAGGTGGGACAGGGGCTTCCTACGAGCAGTACTTC. This codes for CASSLGGTGASYEQYF.

The sample holds one count of this clone. This chain connects TRBV28 to TRBJ1-1; D is unclear. Germline CDR1 and CDR2: MDHEN and SYDVKM. The CDR3 has 10 residues. DNA for the CDR3: TGTGTGGCTCAGAACACTGAAGCTTTCTTT. Translating it yields CVAQNTEAFF.

The chain combines TRBV19 with TRBJ1-3; TRBD1 matches at 9 bases. This CDR3 has 18 amino acids. V shed 6 bases, J shed 0 bases, and the junction held 12 bases outside the gene matches. Looked up from germline, CDR1 is LNHDA and CDR2 is SQIVND (reference sequence). CDR3 DNA: TGTGCCAGTAGCAAAACCGGGACAGGGCTGAGCTCTGGAAACACCATATATTTT. Translation: CASSKTGTGLSSGNTIYF. The full variable domain, its missing parts supplied by reference TRBV19 and TRBJ1-3, is DGGITQSPKYLFRKEGQNVTLSCEQNLNHDAMYWYRQDPGQGLRLIYYSQIVNDFQKGDIAEGYSVSREKKESFPLTVTSAQKNPTAFYLCASSKTGTGLSSGNTIYFGEGSWLTVV.

The V gene is TRBV5-1, the J gene TRBJ1-1; a weak D match, TRBD1 (6 bases). Between the trimmed V and J ends, which lost 6 bases and 1 base, there was a span of 13 bases. The CDR3 extends over 14 amino acids. Germline values: CDR1 SGHRS, CDR2 YFSETQ. CDR3 in DNA: TGCGCCAGCACCGCCGGGACATCGAACACTGAAGCTTTCTTT. It yields the protein CASTAGTSNTEAFF.

This clone showed up just once. The rearrangement joins TRBV6-5 to TRBJ1-2; 8 bases line up with TRBD1. The CDR3 runs to 13 residues. Germline V lookup: CDR1 MNHEY, CDR2 SVGAGI. J was trimmed by 6 bases and V by 4 bases; bases with no gene match: 4. CDR3 protein: CASSFLDRDGYTF. DNA of the CDR3: TGTGCCAGCAGTTTCCTGGACAGGGATGGCTACACCTTC.

The genes are TRBV4-1 and TRBJ2-2; no firm D call. V was pared by 6 bases and J by 3 bases, with 14 bases between. The germline V gene has CDR1 MGHRA and CDR2 YSYEKL. The CDR3 has 15 amino acids. This CDR3 reads CASRQNAGHTGELFF. The CDR3 DNA sequence: TGCGCCAGCAGACAAAATGCAGGTCACACCGGGGAGCTGTTTTTT.

The chain is built from TRBV11-1 and TRBJ2-7, with D perhaps TRBD2 (5 bases). Trimming pared 5 bases from V and 7 bases from J, leaving 15 bases between. The germline gives CDR1 SGHAT, CDR2 FQDESV (reference sequence). CDR3 length: 13 amino acids. The CDR3 is CASSPGVGNEQYF. The CDR3 DNA reads as TGTGCCAGCAGCCCAGGTGTCGGGAATGAGCAGTACTTC.

This sequence joins TRBV28 and TRBJ2-4; TRBD1 is a possible D gene (5 bases). Germline loops: CDR1 MDHEN, CDR2 SYDVKM. Deletions cut 3 bases from V and 3 bases from J, with 15 bases between. This CDR3 region has 16 residues. The CDR3 DNA follows: TGTGCCAGCAGTTTTTTTTCCACACAGGTCAAAAACATTCAGTACTTC. The encoded protein is CASSFFSTQVKNIQYF.